The rows below give T cell receptor beta chains drawn from one sample of a study of regulatory T cells in long-lasting Graves disease. TCRdb called the multiplex PCR reads again in MiXCR, with one record for every CDR3 protein. The profile shows roughly 450,000 distinct CDR3 sequences, around a fifth of them singletons. Sequenced material: peripheral blood mononuclear cells (PBMCs), taken when the disease was refractory, from a patient treated with antithyroid drugs. The receptors shown here come from a female donor with Graves disease. CDR3s leave out the opening cysteine and the closing phenylalanine or tryptophan.

V: TRBV27; CDR3: ASSSAEEHTGELF
V: TRBV2; CDR3: ASSATDSGANVLT
V: TRBV7-2; CDR3: AGSLSGTENQPQH
V: TRBV2; CDR3: ASRTGVPGNTIY
V: TRBV28; CDR3: ASSTIAGRIPNIQY
V: TRBV6-1; CDR3: ASSDTGQEEQY
V: TRBV7-2; CDR3: ASSPEMVTQY
V: TRBV6-1; CDR3: ASSPASGGGETQY
V: TRBV28; CDR3: ASTPTGGPYEQY
V: TRBV4-2; CDR3: ASSQGGRDNEKLF
V: TRBV4-2; CDR3: ASSPWAGDGYT
V: TRBV7-2; CDR3: ASSPGTGGDQPQH
V: TRBV6-1; CDR3: ASTTLGNTIY
V: TRBV7-2; CDR3: ASSHGTGDTEAF
V: TRBV3-1; CDR3: ASSQGQGISPLH
V: TRBV2; CDR3: ASSEGNTDTQY
V: TRBV29-1; CDR3: SVEVAEETQY
V: TRBV4-1; CDR3: ANSQSPRDGNQPQH
V: TRBV14; CDR3: ASSQPVTAGELF
V: TRBV2; CDR3: ASKDRALKETQY
V: TRBV6-1; CDR3: ASSQEGQEAF
V: TRBV6-1; CDR3: ASRESGTGTDAQY
V: TRBV19; CDR3: ASTYSPEKLF
V: TRBV6-1; CDR3: ASRVRGVPTGELF
V: TRBV9; CDR3: AGSVGQGAVGYT
V: TRBV7-2; CDR3: ASSLGTPATNEKLF
V: TRBV29-1; CDR3: SVEVGDGETQH
V: TRBV6-5; CDR3: ASSYAPVLAGGETQY
V: TRBV29-1; CDR3: SVPQNTEAF